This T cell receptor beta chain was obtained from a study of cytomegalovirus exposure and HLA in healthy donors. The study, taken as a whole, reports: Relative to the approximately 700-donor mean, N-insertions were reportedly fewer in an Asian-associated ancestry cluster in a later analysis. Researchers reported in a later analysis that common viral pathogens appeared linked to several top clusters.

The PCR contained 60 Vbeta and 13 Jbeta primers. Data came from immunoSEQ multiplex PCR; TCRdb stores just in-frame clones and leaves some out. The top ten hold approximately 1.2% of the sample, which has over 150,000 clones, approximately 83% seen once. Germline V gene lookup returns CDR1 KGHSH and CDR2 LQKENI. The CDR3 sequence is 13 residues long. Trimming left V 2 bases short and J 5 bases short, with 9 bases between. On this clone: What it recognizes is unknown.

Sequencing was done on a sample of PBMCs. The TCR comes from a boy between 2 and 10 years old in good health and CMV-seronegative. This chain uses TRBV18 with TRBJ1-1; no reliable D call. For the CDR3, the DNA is TGTGCCAGCTCACCAGGGGTAGCGACTGAAGCTTTCTTT. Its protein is CASSPGVATEAFF.